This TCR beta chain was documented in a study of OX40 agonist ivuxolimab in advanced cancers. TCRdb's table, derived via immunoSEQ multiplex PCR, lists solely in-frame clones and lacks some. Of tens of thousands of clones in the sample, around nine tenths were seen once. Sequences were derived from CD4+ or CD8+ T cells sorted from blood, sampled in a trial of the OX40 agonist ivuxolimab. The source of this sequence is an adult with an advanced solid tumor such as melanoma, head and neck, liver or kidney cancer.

The CDR3, as DNA: TGTGCCAGCTCACCAGAAATCAAACCCGGGGAGCTGTTTTTT. Amino acid sequence: CASSPEIKPGELFF. The chain is built from TRBV18 and TRBJ2-2, with D unresolved. Germline V gene data show CDR1 as KGHSH and CDR2 as LQKENI. V was pared by 2 bases and J by 6 bases, with 10 bases between. The length of the CDR3 is 14 residues.